One and the same sample provided the 18 T cell receptor beta chains below, sequenced in a study of T-cell reconstitution after alpha-beta-depleted transplantation in children. Preparation of the TCRbeta library was carried out with unique molecular identifiers. TCRdb re-called the PCR reads through MiXCR, storing one row per CDR3 protein. The sample holds 330,000 or so distinct CDR3 sequences, about 9.4% seen once. Sequencing was performed on PBMCs, taken before TCRalphabeta/CD19-depleted stem cell transplant. The receptors originated from a boy under two years old with acute myeloid leukemia, due to receive a stem cell transplant.

This clonotype was seen ten or more times. V and J are TRBV10-2 and TRBJ1-1, with no clear D. The germline CDR1 and CDR2 sequences are WSHSY and SAAADI. The germline V and J ends were trimmed by 6 bases and 1 base, with 9 bases remaining between them. The CDR3 is made up of 13 amino acids. The CDR3 bases are TGCGCCAGCAGGGTCCGGGGGAACACTGAAGCTTTCTTT. This encodes CASRVRGNTEAFF.

This clonotype was found a few times. The chain carries TRBV7-2 and TRBJ2-2; 8 nucleotides line up with TRBD1. CDR1 SGHTA and CDR2 FQGNSA come from the germline V gene. Trimming took 5 bases from V and 1 from J; bases not matched to a gene: 6. The CDR3 is made up of 16 amino acids. The DNA for the CDR3 is TGTGCCAGCAGCCTTCGGGACAGGAGGAACACCGGGGAGCTGTTTTTT. Its protein is CASSLRDRRNTGELFF.

This clonotype was observed many times. The CDR3, as DNA: TGTGCCAGCAGTTTATATCGTAGCGGGGCAGATACGCAGTATTTT. This translates into CASSLYRSGADTQYF. The chain employs TRBV27 and TRBJ2-3, with TRBD2 identical over 8 bases. Trimming took 1 base from V and 4 from J; bases not matched to a gene: 4. Germline V gene data show CDR1 as MNHEY and CDR2 as SMNVEV (reference sequence). This CDR3 is 15 amino acids long.

This clonotype was seen ten or more times. J is TRBJ2-7 and V is TRBV5-8; maybe TRBD1 (6 bases). The CDR3 consists of 13 residues. V was shortened by 3 bases and J by 2 bases, with 9 bases between the two germline ends. Germline V gives CDR1 SGHTS, CDR2 YDEGEE. In nucleotides, the CDR3 is TGTGCCAGCAGCTACGGACAGCCCTACGAGCAGTACTTC. Protein sequence: CASSYGQPYEQYF.

For this clonotype: A read error may explain this, as a much larger clone is one base away. In this CDR3 the conserved last residue, phenylalanine or tryptophan, is missing, so a read error is likely. This chain uses TRBV15 with TRBJ2-7; 7 positions agree with TRBD2. V trimming: 10 bases; J trimming: 6 bases; junction bases outside the gene matches: 3. Germline V gene data show CDR1 as LNHNV and CDR2 as YYDKDF (reference sequence). This CDR3 has 10 residues. For the CDR3, the DNA is TGTGCCAACATAGCGGGCGAGCAGTACATC. It yields the protein CANIAGEQYI.

This clonotype has ten or more counts. The chain employs TRBV7-2 and TRBJ1-5; unclear D gene. The CDR3 has 13 amino acids. V lost 1 base and J lost 7, with 8 bases in between. The germline V gene has CDR1 SGHTA and CDR2 FQGNSA. Written as DNA, the CDR3 is TGTGCCAGCAGCTTAGGCCGAGAGCAGCCCCAGCATTTT. Its translation is CASSLGREQPQHF.

The chain uses TRBV6-1 and TRBJ2-1; 8 nucleotides agree with TRBD1. J lost 3 bases, V lost 5 bases, and 12 bases had no gene match. The CDR3 is 17 residues long. Germline loops: CDR1 MNHNS, CDR2 SASEGT. CDR3: CASSLTPGQARYNEQFF. The CDR3 region has the DNA TGTGCCAGCAGTCTGACCCCGGGACAGGCCCGCTACAATGAGCAGTTCTTC.

There are many counts of this clonotype. This chain links TRBV4-3 with TRBJ2-7; tentatively, D is TRBD1 (6 bases). The V gene's germline CDR1 is LGHNA and CDR2 YSLEER. This CDR3 has 15 residues. V was trimmed by 0 bases and J by 2 bases, leaving 11 bases between them. The CDR3 region has the DNA TGCGCCAGCAGCCAAGATCTTAACAGGGCCTACGAGCAGTACTTC. Translation: CASSQDLNRAYEQYF.

Ten or more counts support this clonotype. The chain uses TRBV18 and TRBJ2-2, with 9 bases lining up with TRBD2. The V gene's germline CDR1 is KGHSH and CDR2 LQKENI. The CDR3 covers 16 residues. The junction had 9 bases not matched to a gene; V was cut back by 2 bases and J by 8 bases. In DNA form, the CDR3 reads TGTGCCAGCTCACCAATCGAGCGGGAGGTCGTTGGGGAGCTGTTTTTT. It is translated as CASSPIEREVVGELFF.

This clonotype was seen ten or more times. This CDR3 is CASRDPSGSEKLFF. The DNA of the CDR3 is TGTGCCAGCAGGGACCCCTCAGGCAGTGAAAAACTGTTTTTT. The chain uses TRBV6-1 and TRBJ1-4; D is ambiguous. Trimming stripped 6 bases from V and 7 bases from J, with 15 bases between. Germline values: CDR1 MNHNS, CDR2 SASEGT. This CDR3 contains 14 residues.

This clonotype was seen many times. This chain connects TRBV4-2 to TRBJ2-7; TRBD2 aligns across 13 bases. The germline V gene has CDR1 LGHNA and CDR2 YNFKEQ. The CDR3 runs 17 residues. V lost 4 bases and J lost 5; bases outside the gene matches: 11. The CDR3 DNA is TGTGCCAGCAGCCCTTGGACTAGCGGGAGTATCAGCCACGAGCAGTACTTC. Translation gives CASSPWTSGSISHEQYF.

In this sample, this clonotype turned up a few times. V gene TRBV29-1 combines with J gene TRBJ2-6; 8 nucleotides align to TRBD2. Germline V gene data show CDR1 as SQVTM and CDR2 as ANQGSEA. V lost 4 bases and J lost 3; bases outside the gene matches: 8. The CDR3 spans 16 residues. CDR3 in DNA: TGCAGCGTTGTCTCGGGGGGGGCGCGTGGGGCCAACGTCCTGACTTTC. It translates to CSVVSGGARGANVLTF.

This clonotype was seen many times. DNA for the CDR3: TGCGCCAGCAGCTTGGCCCCCCAACGTGGCCTCCACTTT. Its translation is CASSLAPQRGLHF. The V and J genes are TRBV5-1 and TRBJ1-6; D gene ambiguous. Trimming cost V 0 bases and J 15 bases, with 13 bases left between them. The CDR3 extends over 13 amino acids. The germline V gene has CDR1 SGHRS and CDR2 YFSETQ.

This clonotype showed up many times. The genes are TRBV12-3 or TRBV12-4 and TRBJ2-2; 13 bases are shared with TRBD2. The CDR3 covers 15 residues. The V segment lost 6 bases and the J segment 9 bases; nucleotides outside the gene matches: 7. CDR3 residues: CASRFTSGRARELFF. CDR3 nucleotides: TGTGCCAGCAGGTTCACTAGCGGGAGGGCCCGGGAGCTGTTTTTT.

This clonotype was found many times. The J gene is TRBJ1-1, the V gene TRBV9; no definite D call. CDR3 length: 14 amino acids. Trimming took off 5 bases at V and 3 bases at J, with 14 bases between the two ends. Looked up from germline, CDR1 is SGDLS and CDR2 is YYNGEE. The CDR3 coding sequence is TGTGCCAGCAGTAAGGTCGATGAAGACACTGAAGCTTTCTTT. It specifies CASSKVDEDTEAFF.

Concerning this clonotype itself: One base away lies a much larger clone, so this may be a sequencing read error. The DNA of the CDR3 is TGCGCCAGCAGCTCGCAGGTTCCCTACAATGAGCAGATCTTC. Encoded protein: CASSSQVPYNEQIF. V usage is TRBV5-1 and J usage is TRBJ2-1; D remains unclear. Germline V gives CDR1 SGHRS, CDR2 YFSETQ. This CDR3 has 14 residues.

Comment on this clonotype: A much larger clone lies a single base off, so this may be a read error. V and J are TRBV6-1 and TRBJ2-7; possible D gene TRBD2, 5 bases. CDR3 length equals 15 residues. CDR1 MNHNS and CDR2 SASEGT come from the germline V gene. The DNA of the CDR3 is TGTGCCAGCAGTGATCGGACTCAAGCCTCCTACGAGCAGGACTTC. It specifies CASSDRTQASYEQDF.

This clonotype was counted at least ten times. The chain joins TRBV27 to TRBJ2-7; no firm D call. Trimming removed 1 base from V and 4 bases from J, with 8 bases in between. The length of the CDR3 is 13 residues. The germline V gene encodes CDR1 MNHEY and CDR2 SMNVEV (reference sequence). The CDR3 bases are TGTGCCAGCAGTTTATTATCCGGGTACGAGCAGTACTTC. Its protein is CASSLLSGYEQYF.